This T cell receptor beta chain was recorded in a study of regulatory T cells in long-lasting Graves disease (TCRdb year 2021). With regard to the full study: Persistent Graves' disease was defined as antithyroid drug treatment for over 5 years with persistently positive TSH receptor autoantibodies. Peripheral blood TCR sequencing and RNA sequencing compared persistent Graves' disease patients with newly diagnosed Graves' disease patients. The study was conducted in China and was registered as a clinical trial. A total of around 35 samples were covered by TCR sequencing, comprising some 13 persistent and approximately 20 newly diagnosed Graves' disease patients. Persistent Graves' disease patients in the clinical cohort had taken antithyroid drugs for 9.5 to 13 years on average. The full study reports these points: Persistent disease showed preferential use of TRBV28, TRBJ1-2 and TRBJ2-5, whereas newly diagnosed disease favored TRBV20-1 and TRBJ2-1. Compared with newly diagnosed patients, persistent Graves' disease patients had lower TCR Shannon entropy and fewer highly expanded clones, which suggests clonal expansion. Persistent patients shared more public clonotypes among themselves (around 2,700) than newly diagnosed patients did (about 900). Sequencing and analysis were limited to the TCR beta chain. The study examined only peripheral blood because the primary lesion, thyroid tissue, could not be accessed. The small sample size was acknowledged by the authors as a limitation that may reduce accuracy.

Worth noting for this clonotype: Its antigen target is currently unknown. Qualities for individual bases were not recorded, and no much larger clone is one base off.

The CDR3 goes from the cysteine to the phenylalanine over 15 residues. CDR3 DNA is the only sequence kept; it has 45 bases, read in frame from the first base. CDR1 and CDR2 were assigned from the germline V gene (reference sequence) as MNHEY and SMNVEV. V has 4 bases trimmed and J has 3 bases trimmed; junction bases matching no gene number 7. Interpreted using the paper, the time point label stands for: persistent/refractory GD, antithyroid drugs over 5 years with positive TRAb. RNA was extracted from PBMCs in TRIzol for both TCR sequencing and RNA sequencing. Graves' disease was diagnosed according to American Thyroid Association guidelines. Patients for the study were recruited at an endocrinology department in Xi'an, China. Each patient gave around 9.2 milliliters of peripheral blood, collected in an EDTA anticoagulant tube. Ficoll Paque Plus density gradient separation was used to isolate PBMCs, and no further T cell sorting was performed. An Agilent 2100 Bioanalyzer and agarose gel were used to assess RNA quality, and a NanoDrop 2000 was used to measure RNA concentration.

Library generation was performed with multiplex PCR. The reads were generated on an Illumina HiSeq 4000. TCR beta libraries were built with iRepertoire HTBI primers and Arm-PCR amplification of CDR3 regions. Before sequencing, the PCR products went through gel purification. The authors processed their data as follows. Gene usage analysis of CDR3 amino acid clonotypes used the 62 TRBV and some 13 TRBJ segments found across samples. COPE and FqMerger were used to merge filtered high-quality paired reads into contigs. BLAST was used to align contigs to IMGT TRBV, TRBD and TRBJ reference genes, with CDR3 defined following IMGT. Highly expanded clones were defined as clonotypes with a frequency above 0.1%. Shannon entropy was used to measure repertoire diversity, and the Gini coefficient was used to measure V-J evenness. A clonotype found in more than one individual was treated as public. TCRdb applied fastp at Q25 and MiXCR to the public reads, then kept only in-frame beta chains. Each entry merges the rows of one CDR3 protein and shows their most common DNA and genes. Here the V and J calls rest on TCRdb's processing, not on the authors' analysis. For this sample the table gives fewer than 450,000 distinct CDR3 sequences, of which roughly 20% were detected only once. Around 21% of the sample is held by the ten biggest clonotypes.

The rearranged chain carries TRBV27 and TRBJ1-2; 8 of the junction bases match TRBD1. The origin of this receptor is a female donor with Graves disease. The sample in question was peripheral blood mononuclear cells (PBMCs), obtained when the disease was refractory, from a patient treated with antithyroid drugs. The DNA sequence is as follows: TGTGCCAGCAGTTCCTACAGGGGGTATGACTATGGCTACACCTTC. Its protein is CASSSYRGYDYGYTF.